This T cell receptor (beta chain) was retrieved from a study of T cells in Graves' hyperthyroidism and ophthalmopathy. Whole-study results and caveats: Among clonotypes expanded in thyroid above 0.001, most were also found in blood. Before onset, by a median of 6.5 months, the model predicted ophthalmopathy.

Germline CDR1 LNHDA, CDR2 SQIVND (reference sequence). Trimming took 5 bases from V and 6 from J, leaving 17 bases between them. There are 15 residues in the CDR3. Using RNA transcripts as the source, TCR beta CDR3 regions were amplified. First-round RT-PCR of the TCR CDR3 relied on the HTBI primer set. TCRdb recomputed calls from the multiplex PCR reads with MiXCR, one row per CDR3 protein. The sample shows about 47,000 distinct CDR3 sequences, roughly 51% of them seen only once. In its sample, this clonotype was seen many times. Antigen unknown. Graves' hyperthyroidism qualified as stable when ophthalmopathy did not progress within 18 months. Uncontrolled infection, other autoimmune disease, pregnancy or lactation barred patients from enrollment.

This sequence joins TRBV19 and TRBJ1-5; D may be TRBD1 (6 bases). This clonotype was obtained from a man in his late teens or twenties with Graves' hyperthyroidism. The specimen was peripheral blood or thyroid tissue (not recorded which). CDR3 in DNA: TGTGCCAGTAGTGGGGGGGGCTCTCTCAGTCAGCCCCAGCATTTT. Encoded protein: CASSGGGSLSQPQHF.